Reported below is one TCR beta chain. The sample comes from a study of blood T cell repertoires in COVID-19. Across the study: Sites in the United States, Italy and Spain provided acute and convalescent COVID-19 samples. PBMCs, B-cell-depleted T cells, or T cells provided the cDNA or gDNA that made up the material.

Germline CDR1 is ENHRY and CDR2 is SYGVKD. Trimming took 6 bases from V and 5 from J; bases not matched to a gene: 0. There are 13 residues in the CDR3. Authors' processing steps: Researchers report that nucleated cell counts were estimated from reference gene primer amplification. Method: immunoSEQ multiplex PCR; TCRdb's copy keeps in-frame clones and lacks some. V, J and clone size are those of that table, while D and trimming were read from the DNA. This sample yields fewer than 250,000 clones, of which 82% are seen a single time; about 1.9% belongs to the top ten. The chain links TRBV10-3 to TRBJ2-1; 11 bases align to TRBD2. This clonotype originated in an elderly woman with acute or convalescent COVID-19. Sequencing was done on a sample of peripheral blood. Here the CDR3 reads CAIRGLADNEQFF. DNA of the CDR3: TGTGCCATCAGGGGACTAGCGGACAATGAGCAGTTCTTC.